The 10 T cell receptor beta chains below all came from one sample that was sequenced in a study of T cell responses to AZD1222 COVID-19 vaccine. The method was immunoSEQ multiplex PCR; TCRdb's version includes in-frame clones alone and lacks a portion of them. The sample records about 140,000 clones, roughly 91% being singletons. This specimen consisted of peripheral blood, obtained on day 0 of AZD1222 vaccination. The source of these receptors is an adult in good health.

The chain joins TRBV19 to TRBJ2-1; TRBD2 matches at 13 bases. V lost 5 bases, J lost 15 bases, and 10 bases stayed unmatched. This CDR3 region has 14 residues. The germline gives CDR1 LNHDA, CDR2 SQIVND (reference sequence). The CDR3 spells CASSEPGLAGAVFF. CDR3 in DNA: TGTGCCAGTAGTGAGCCAGGACTAGCGGGGGCGGTGTTCTTC. Complete variable domain (other parts from reference TRBV19 and TRBJ2-1): DGGITQSPKYLFRKEGQNVTLSCEQNLNHDAMYWYRQDPGQGLRLIYYSQIVNDFQKGDIAEGYSVSREKKESFPLTVTSAQKNPTAFYLCASSEPGLAGAVFFGPGTRLTVL.

This clone showed up just once. V gene TRBV5-6 combines with J gene TRBJ2-7, with D possibly TRBD2 on 6 matching bases. Germline V lookup: CDR1 SGHDT, CDR2 YYEEEE. Trimming left V 2 bases short and J 6 bases short, with 15 bases between. The CDR3 consists of 14 residues. CDR3 in DNA: TGTGCCAGCAGCTTCTCGGGGGAAGCGGGCGAGCAGTACTTC. It yields the protein CASSFSGEAGEQYF. Filled out from reference TRBV5-6 and TRBJ2-7, the complete variable domain reads DAGVTQSPTHLIKTRGQQVTLRCSPKSGHDTVSWYQQALGQGPQFIFQYYEEEERQRGNFPDRFSGHQFPNYSSELNVNALLLGDSALYLCASSFSGEAGEQYFGPGTRLTVT.

The chain has TRBV5-1 and TRBJ1-1; 7 nucleotides line up with TRBD1. Germline CDR1 reads SGHRS; CDR2 reads YFSETQ. CDR3 length equals 14 residues. Losses at the gene ends were 0 bases for V and 4 bases for J; bases not matched to a gene: 3. The CDR3 nucleotides read TGCGCCAGCAGCTTGGCACAGGGGCGCACTGAAGCTTTCTTT. It translates to CASSLAQGRTEAFF.

The chain uses TRBV19 and TRBJ2-1; D tentatively fits TRBD1 or TRBD2 (6 bases each). Trimming pared 7 bases from V and 3 bases from J, leaving 19 bases between. Germline lookup yields CDR1 LNHDA and CDR2 SQIVND (reference sequence). This CDR3 region has 16 residues. For the CDR3, the DNA is TGTGCCAGTACTAAGGGAACAGGGAGGCTCTACAATGAGCAGTTCTTC. It encodes CASTKGTGRLYNEQFF.

The chain uses TRBV19 and TRBJ1-2; the D gene is possibly TRBD1 (5 bases). Germline values: CDR1 LNHDA, CDR2 SQIVND (reference sequence). V was clipped by 3 bases and J by 7 bases, with 12 bases between them. The CDR3 is 13 residues long. CDR3 nucleotide sequence: TGTGCCAGTAGTATCGGGGCGTTCGGTGGCTACACCTTC. The encoded protein is CASSIGAFGGYTF.

This chain joins TRBV18 and TRBJ2-1; weak D call: TRBD2 (6 bases). This CDR3 spans 14 amino acids. Trimming took 4 bases from V and 6 from J, leaving 13 bases between them. Germline lookup yields CDR1 KGHSH and CDR2 LQKENI. DNA for the CDR3: TGTGCCAGCTCACTTTTAGGGACTGGCAATGAGCAGTTCTTC. Translating it yields CASSLLGTGNEQFF.

This clone was seen only once. The chain has TRBV10-3 and TRBJ1-5; D gene uncertain. The V and J ends lost 6 bases and 0 bases respectively, with 6 bases between them. Germline loops: CDR1 ENHRY, CDR2 SYGVKD. There are 13 residues in the CDR3. In DNA, the CDR3 is TGTGCCATCAGGTCGTATAGCAATCAGCCCCAGCATTTT. This gives the protein CAIRSYSNQPQHF.

This CDR3 reads CASSQDGIYGYTF. CDR3 bases: TGTGCCAGCAGCCAAGACGGAATCTATGGCTACACCTTC. The chain recombines TRBV3-1 (or the pseudogene TRBV3-2) with TRBJ1-2, with D hard to call. Germline loops: CDR1 LGHDT, CDR2 YNNKEL (reference sequence). The CDR3 length is 13 residues. V was cut by 0 bases and J by 4 bases, with 6 bases left in between.

The rearrangement links TRBV18 to TRBJ1-2; perhaps TRBD1 as D (6 bases). The germline V gene encodes CDR1 KGHSH and CDR2 LQKENI. The CDR3 is 15 amino acids. The ends were cut back, 2 bases at V and 6 bases at J, with 16 bases in the middle. The CDR3 nucleotides read TGTGCCAGCTCACCAAAACAAGCAGGGGCTCATGGCTACACCTTC. It translates to CASSPKQAGAHGYTF.

The rearrangement joins TRBV6-2 or TRBV6-3 to TRBJ2-7, with D perhaps matching TRBD1 or TRBD2 (5 bases each). CDR3 length: 14 amino acids. Germline lookup yields CDR1 MNHEY and CDR2 SVGEGT. V lost 5 bases to trimming and J lost 0 bases, with 11 bases between them. For the CDR3, the DNA is TGTGCCAGCAGTAATGCCGGGGCCTCCTACGAGCAGTACTTC. Residues: CASSNAGASYEQYF.